This is a list of T cell receptor beta chains from one sample in a study of OX40 agonist ivuxolimab in advanced cancers. Profiled with immunoSEQ multiplex PCR; TCRdb holds only in-frame clones, not every one. Here the sample spans roughly 29,000 clones, 84% being singletons. Sequenced here: CD4+ or CD8+ T cells sorted from blood, sampled in a trial of the OX40 agonist ivuxolimab. These receptors were taken from an adult with an advanced solid tumor such as melanoma, head and neck, liver or kidney cancer. CDR3s include the opening cysteine and the closing phenylalanine or tryptophan. The D gene is left open where the match is weak. Not every row has a clone size; where given, it reads once, few, many or a size class.

clone_size j_call d_call v_call cdr3_nt cdr3_aa
. TRBJ2-2 TRBD2 TRBV27 TGTGCCAGCAGTTTGGACCCGGGACTAGCGGGAAGGGACACCGGGGAGCTGTTTTTT CASSLDPGLAGRDTGELFF
few TRBJ1-1 TRBD1 TRBV4-1 TGCGCCAGCAGCCAAGGACAGGGATCCACTGAAGCTTTCTTT CASSQGQGSTEAFF
. TRBJ2-2 TRBD1 TRBV5-1 TGCGCCAGCAGTGACACAGGGGAGAACACCGGGGAGCTGTTTTTT CASSDTGENTGELFF
. TRBJ2-7 . TRBV6-1 TGTGCCAGCAGTGAAGTGGGGTTCTCCTACGAGCAGTACTTC CASSEVGFSYEQYF
. TRBJ1-6 TRBD1 TRBV5-1 TGCGCCAGCAGCTTAGACCTCCGGGACAGGGGGCGCAACGGTAATTCACCCCTCCACTTT CASSLDLRDRGRNGNSPLHF
. TRBJ2-7 TRBD2 TRBV14 TGTGCCAGCAGCCAAGATTGGTCTAGCGGGAGTAACTACGAGCAGTACTTC CASSQDWSSGSNYEQYF
. TRBJ2-3 . TRBV28 TGTGCCAGCAGTTTGGTTGGGACAGATACGCAGTATTTT CASSLVGTDTQYF
few TRBJ2-7 TRBD1 TRBV10-1 TGCGCCAGCAGTGAGTCGGGGACAGGGGGCGAGCAGTACTTC CASSESGTGGEQYF
. TRBJ2-1 TRBD1 TRBV11-2 TGTGCCAGCAGCTTGGGCAGGGGGACCCTCAATGAGCAGTTCTTC CASSLGRGTLNEQFF
. TRBJ2-1 TRBD2 TRBV6-4 TGTGCCAGCACGCCTAGCGGTATATACAATGAGCAGTTCTTC CASTPSGIYNEQFF
. TRBJ2-5 . TRBV7-9 TGTGCCAGCAGCTTAGAGGAAACAGGAGTAGAGACCCAGTACTTC CASSLEETGVETQYF
. TRBJ2-1 . TRBV9 TGTGCCAGCAGCGTATCTTCTTTGGCTTACAATGAGCAGTTCTTC CASSVSSLAYNEQFF
. TRBJ2-5 . TRBV19 TGTGCCAGTAGCCCAATGGCCGGGACGCTATCTTCTCCCCAGTACTTC CASSPMAGTLSSPQYF
. TRBJ1-5 TRBD1 TRBV27 TGTGCCAGCAGTTTGATCGCAGGGGGAGTTCAGCCCCAGCATTTT CASSLIAGGVQPQHF
. TRBJ2-2 . TRBV29-1 TGCAGCGTTGAAGTGAACTCTGAGGGGGGCCGGGAGCTGTTTTTT CSVEVNSEGGRELFF
. TRBJ2-1 TRBD1 TRBV27 TGTGCCAGCAGAGGGGGCTTGAGCTCCTACAATGAGCAGTTCTTC CASRGGLSSYNEQFF
. TRBJ1-2 . TRBV6-5 TGTGCCAGCAGTTACGAGGGCGGCCGTGTAGTCACCTTC CASSYEGGRVVTF
. TRBJ2-7 TRBD2 TRBV19 TGTGCCAGTAGCACGGGGGGGCTCGAGCAGTACTTC CASSTGGLEQYF
. TRBJ2-7 TRBD2 TRBV27 TGTGCCAGCAGTTGGACTAGTGGGAGCCCCGAGCAGTACTTC CASSWTSGSPEQYF
. TRBJ2-3 TRBD2 TRBV7-9 TGTGCCAGCAGGCCGGCGGTGGCGGGAGTAACAGATACGCAGTATTTT CASRPAVAGVTDTQYF
. TRBJ2-1 TRBD1 TRBV6-5 TGTGCCAGCTCGGACAGGGGGCCCAATGAGCAGTTCTTC CASSDRGPNEQFF
. TRBJ1-4 . TRBV11-3 TGTGCCAGCAAAGGCAGGGCTGAAAAACTGTTTTTT CASKGRAEKLFF
. TRBJ1-4 TRBD1 TRBV11-2 TGTGCCAGCAGCCCGGACAGGGGAAGTGAAAAACTGTTTTTT CASSPDRGSEKLFF
. TRBJ1-3 . TRBV6-1 TGTGCCAGCAGTGAAGGTGGGGCAGGAAACACCATATATTTT CASSEGGAGNTIYF
. TRBJ1-1 . TRBV7-9 TGTGCCAGCAGCTTACCCCCAGGAACGAACACTGAAGCTTTCTTT CASSLPPGTNTEAFF
. TRBJ2-1 TRBD2 TRBV13 TGTGCCAGCAGCTCTAGACTAGCGGGGGGCTTCACGAATGAGCAGTTCTTC CASSSRLAGGFTNEQFF
. TRBJ1-2 . TRBV7-9 TGTGCCAGCAGTAGCACAGAGTTAGCTAACTATGGCTACACCTTC CASSSTELANYGYTF
. TRBJ1-5 . TRBV5-6 TGTGCCAGCAGCTCAGGACAGAACAATCAGCCCCAGCATTTT CASSSGQNNQPQHF
. TRBJ1-1 . TRBV11-2 TGTGCCAGCAGCGCAGGGGTGGGGGCTGAAGCTTTCTTT CASSAGVGAEAFF
. TRBJ2-1 TRBD1 TRBV7-9 TGTGCCAGCAGCCACGACAGGGGGCTATACAATGAGCAGTTCTTC CASSHDRGLYNEQFF
. TRBJ2-7 TRBD1 TRBV19 TGTGCCAGCCGGGACAGGGGCTACGAGCAGTACTTC CASRDRGYEQYF
. TRBJ2-7 . TRBV30 TGTGCCTGGAGCGGACCCACCGGGGAGCAGTACTTC CAWSGPTGEQYF
. TRBJ2-1 . TRBV27 TGTGCCAGCAGCAAAAGGTGGGAGGACCCCTTGGGGGAGCAGTTCTTC CASSKRWEDPLGEQFF
. TRBJ2-7 TRBD2 TRBV5-1 TGCGCCAGCAGCGTTAGCGGGAGGGCCTATCCCTACGAGCAGTACTTC CASSVSGRAYPYEQYF
. TRBJ1-5 . TRBV4-1 TGCGCCAGCAGCCTATCCTTAGGGGAGGGGCAGCCCCAGCATTTT CASSLSLGEGQPQHF
once TRBJ2-5 TRBD1 TRBV11-2 TGTGCCAGCAGCCTCGAGATGACAGGGATGGAAGAGACCCAGTACTTC CASSLEMTGMEETQYF
. TRBJ1-1 . TRBV28 TGTGCCAGCAGTTTAGGGGGGACCACTGAAGCTTTCTTT CASSLGGTTEAFF
. TRBJ2-1 TRBD2 TRBV19 TGTGCCAGTAACGCCGGGACTAGCGGTCCTACTGAGCAGTTCTTC CASNAGTSGPTEQFF
. TRBJ2-6 TRBD1 TRBV13 TGTGCCAGCAGCTTAGGCGGGACAGACCACTCTGGGGCCAACGTCCTGACTTTC CASSLGGTDHSGANVLTF
. TRBJ2-1 . TRBV7-9 TGTGCCAGCAGGGAGGACAGTTACAATGAGCAGTTCTTC CASREDSYNEQFF
. TRBJ1-1 TRBD1 TRBV4-2 TGTGCCAGCAGCCATGACCCAGTGTCAGGGGGCAAGGCTGAAGCTTTCTTT CASSHDPVSGGKAEAFF
. TRBJ2-1 . TRBV6-5 TGTGCCAGCAGTTCGAGCTCCTACAATGAGCAGTTCTTC CASSSSSYNEQFF
. TRBJ2-7 . TRBV27 TGTGCCAGCAGTTTAGGTGTAGCCTACGAGCAGTACTTC CASSLGVAYEQYF
once TRBJ2-1 TRBD2 TRBV9 TGTGCCAGCAGCGTAGAAGGCCTAGCGGGGCATGAGCAGTTCTTC CASSVEGLAGHEQFF
. TRBJ1-5 TRBD1 TRBV28 TGTGCCAGCAGTCTGACTTCAGGGGGCCAGCCCCAGCATTTT CASSLTSGGQPQHF
. TRBJ2-1 . TRBV7-6 TGTGCCAGCAGCTCGGGACTCCGCAATGAGCAGTTCTTC CASSSGLRNEQFF
. TRBJ2-2 . TRBV28 TGTGCCAGCAGCACAGACGCGGGGCCGGGGGAGCTGTTTTTT CASSTDAGPGELFF
. TRBJ1-2 . TRBV15 TGTGCCACCAGCAGAGAGGAGGGTATTAGAGGCTACACCTTC CATSREEGIRGYTF
once TRBJ2-5 . TRBV28 TGTGCCAGCAGGCGGGGGACCCAGTACTTC CASRRGTQYF
few TRBJ1-1 TRBD1 TRBV7-6 TGTGCCAGCAGCCTCTGGGGACAGGGGGACACTGAAGCTTTCTTT CASSLWGQGDTEAFF
few TRBJ1-1 . TRBV9 TGTGCCAGCACAGAGGGGGTTCTTACTGAAGCTTTCTTT CASTEGVLTEAFF